The present entry profiles one TCR beta chain with its context. The data originate from a study of blood T cell repertoires in COVID-19. Looked up from germline, CDR1 is MNHEY and CDR2 is SVGEGT. V lost 2 bases and J lost 4, with 14 bases in between. The CDR3 consists of 15 residues. Source study methods: Researchers report that nucleated cell counts were estimated from reference gene primer amplification. TCRdb keeps only in-frame clones here, not all; method: immunoSEQ multiplex PCR. That table supplies the V and J calls and clone size; D and trimming were determined from the DNA. The data hold approximately 110,000 clones, with less than 85% observed a single time.

The sample taken for sequencing was peripheral blood. The genes are TRBV6-2 or TRBV6-3 and TRBJ1-2; possibly TRBD1 for D (5 bases). The sequence derives from a human donor in a cohort sampled during active COVID-19. Written as DNA, the CDR3 is TGTGCCAGCAGTTACCCCGAATGGGGCTCCTATGGCTACACCTTC. Translation: CASSYPEWGSYGYTF.